Listed here is a single TCR beta chain. Its antigen is undetermined. This entry is derived from a study of cytomegalovirus exposure and HLA in healthy donors. The study, taken as a whole, reports: Later, an analysis found that TCR clusters from the first cohort tended to co-occur in the roughly 110 validation repertoires. Overall, approximately 180 TCR beta chains were annotated as cytomegalovirus-associated.

The donors were part of the validation cohort, which consisted of more than 90 subjects and was separate from the first cohort of roughly 620 subjects. TCRdb's table, derived via immunoSEQ multiplex PCR, lists solely in-frame clones and lacks some. Among over 150,000 clones listed, approximately 86% were seen once. The CDR3 totals 16 residues. Per germline, CDR1 MNHEY and CDR2 SMNVEV (reference sequence). The V gene end was trimmed by 0 bases and the J gene end by 4 bases; junction bases not matched to a gene: 3. The TCR originated in a man aged 18 to 30 in good health and CMV-seropositive. V and J are TRBV27 and TRBJ1-2; TRBD1 agrees at 12 bases. Specimen: PBMCs. CDR3 sequence reads: CASSLSGTGGIYGYTF. The CDR3 nucleotides read TGTGCCAGCAGTTTATCGGGGACAGGGGGCATCTATGGCTACACCTTC.